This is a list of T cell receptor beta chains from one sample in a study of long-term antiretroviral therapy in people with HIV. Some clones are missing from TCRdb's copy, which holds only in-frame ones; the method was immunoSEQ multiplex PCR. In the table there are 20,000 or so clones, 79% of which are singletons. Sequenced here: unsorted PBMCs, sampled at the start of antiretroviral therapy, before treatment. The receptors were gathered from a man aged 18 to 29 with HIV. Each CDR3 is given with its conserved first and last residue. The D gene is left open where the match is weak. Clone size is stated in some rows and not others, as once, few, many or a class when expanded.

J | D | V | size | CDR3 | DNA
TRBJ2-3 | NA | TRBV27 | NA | CASSPMGTDTQYF | TGTGCCAGCAGCCCGATGGGCACAGATACGCAGTATTTT
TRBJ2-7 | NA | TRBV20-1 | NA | CSVKQGVEQYF | TGCAGTGTCAAACAGGGTGTCGAGCAGTACTTC
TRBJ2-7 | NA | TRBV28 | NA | CASSFRLARYEQYF | TGTGCCAGCAGTTTTAGGCTAGCGAGATACGAGCAGTACTTC
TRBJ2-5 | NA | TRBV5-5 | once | CASSLAAATREETQYF | TGTGCCAGCAGCTTGGCTGCCGCAACGAGGGAAGAGACCCAGTACTTC
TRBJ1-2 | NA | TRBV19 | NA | CASSLEGRAYGYTF | TGTGCCAGTTCATTGGAGGGTCGGGCCTATGGCTACACCTTC
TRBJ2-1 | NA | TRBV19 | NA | CASSWSRENEQFF | TGTGCCAGTAGTTGGAGTAGAGAGAATGAGCAGTTCTTC
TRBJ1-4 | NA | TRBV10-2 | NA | CASSESFGVEKLFF | TGCGCCAGCAGTGAGTCCTTCGGGGTTGAAAAACTGTTTTTT
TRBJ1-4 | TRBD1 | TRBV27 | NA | CASSLAGTGREKLFF | TGTGCCAGCAGTCTAGCCGGGACAGGGCGTGAAAAACTGTTTTTT
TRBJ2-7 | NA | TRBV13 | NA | CASSLGGGGYYEQYF | TGTGCCAGCAGCTTAGGAGGGGGAGGGTACTACGAGCAGTACTTC
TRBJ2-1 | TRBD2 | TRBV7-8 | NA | CASSSLAGGPDEQFF | TGTGCCAGCAGCTCACTAGCGGGAGGGCCCGATGAGCAGTTCTTC
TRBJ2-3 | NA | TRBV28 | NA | CASSSWGRGTQYF | TGTGCCAGCAGCAGCTGGGGGCGGGGTACGCAGTATTTT
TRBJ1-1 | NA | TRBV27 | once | CASSLGGPNTEAFF | TGTGCCAGCAGTCTAGGTGGGCCGAACACTGAAGCTTTCTTT
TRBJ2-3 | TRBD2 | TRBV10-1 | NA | CASLRCSGRGTDTQYF | TGCGCCAGCCTGAGGTGTAGCGGGAGGGGTACAGATACGCAGTATTTT
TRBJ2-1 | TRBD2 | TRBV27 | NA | CASSFTLADYNEQFF | TGTGCCAGCAGTTTCACACTAGCGGACTACAATGAGCAGTTCTTC
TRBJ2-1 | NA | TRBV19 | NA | CASSIGLAGYNEQFF | TGTGCCAGTAGTATCGGGCTAGCTGGCTACAATGAGCAGTTCTTC
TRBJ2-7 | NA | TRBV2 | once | CASTPGTYEQYF | TGTGCCAGCACCCCCGGGACTTACGAGCAGTACTTC
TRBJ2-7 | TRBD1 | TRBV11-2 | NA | CASSDTRQGRYEQYF | TGTGCCAGCAGCGATACCAGACAGGGACGGTACGAGCAGTACTTC
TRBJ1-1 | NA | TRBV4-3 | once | CASSLGRHMNTEAFF | TGCGCCAGCAGCCTAGGTAGACACATGAACACTGAAGCTTTCTTT
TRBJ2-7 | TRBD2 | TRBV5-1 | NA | CASSLLGLGDGIGQYF | TGCGCCAGCAGCTTGTTGGGACTAGGAGACGGTATAGGGCAGTACTTC
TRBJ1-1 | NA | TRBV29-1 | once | CSVDGGPNTEAFF | TGCAGCGTTGATGGGGGTCCTAACACTGAAGCTTTCTTT
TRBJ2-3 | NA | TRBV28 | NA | CASRAGLSTDTQYF | TGTGCCAGCAGAGCAGGATTAAGCACAGATACGCAGTATTTT
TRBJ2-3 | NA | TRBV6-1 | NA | CASSVGIRDTQYF | TGTGCCAGCAGTGTAGGGATCAGGGATACGCAGTATTTT
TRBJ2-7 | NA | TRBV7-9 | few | CASSLPQGSYEQYF | TGTGCCAGCAGCCTTCCCCAGGGTTCCTACGAGCAGTACTTC